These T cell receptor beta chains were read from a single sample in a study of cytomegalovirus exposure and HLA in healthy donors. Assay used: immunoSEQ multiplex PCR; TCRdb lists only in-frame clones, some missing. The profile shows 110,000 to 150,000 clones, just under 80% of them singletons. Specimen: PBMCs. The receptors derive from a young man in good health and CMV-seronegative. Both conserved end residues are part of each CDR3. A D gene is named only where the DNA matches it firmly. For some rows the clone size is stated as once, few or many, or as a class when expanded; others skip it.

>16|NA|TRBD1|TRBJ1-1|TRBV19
CASRGGTGGVRTEAFF
TGTGCCAGTAGAGGCGGAACAGGGGGCGTCCGCACTGAAGCTTTCTTT
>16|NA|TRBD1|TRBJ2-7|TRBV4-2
CASSQTGGTGSTEQYF
TGTGCCAGCAGCCAAACAGGGGGTACCGGATCTACCGAGCAGTACTTC
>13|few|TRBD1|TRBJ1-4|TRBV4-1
CASSHRGREKLFF
TGCGCCAGCAGCCACAGGGGGCGGGAAAAACTGTTTTTT
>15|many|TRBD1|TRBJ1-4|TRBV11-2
CASSLDRGRVEKLFF
TGTGCCAGCAGCTTAGACAGGGGGCGGGTTGAAAAACTGTTTTTT
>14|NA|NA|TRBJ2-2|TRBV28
CASSKQINTGELFF
TGTGCCAGCAGTAAACAGATAAACACCGGGGAGCTGTTTTTT
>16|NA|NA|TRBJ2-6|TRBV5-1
CASFPSPPSGANVLTF
TGCGCCAGCTTTCCGTCTCCCCCCTCTGGGGCCAACGTCCTGACTTTC
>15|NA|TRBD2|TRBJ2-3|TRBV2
CASGGRGLRADTQYF
TGTGCCAGCGGGGGGAGGGGCTTAAGGGCAGATACGCAGTATTTT
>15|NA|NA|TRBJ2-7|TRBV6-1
CASSEVSRGPYEQYF
TGTGCCAGCAGTGAAGTCAGCAGGGGCCCCTACGAGCAGTACTTC
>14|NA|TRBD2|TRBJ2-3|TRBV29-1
CSVGLAGSTDTQYF
TGCAGCGTTGGACTAGCGGGATCGACAGATACGCAGTATTTT
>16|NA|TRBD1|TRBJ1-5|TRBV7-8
CASSPWTGYSNQPQHF
TGTGCCAGCAGCCCATGGACAGGGTATAGCAATCAGCCCCAGCATTTT
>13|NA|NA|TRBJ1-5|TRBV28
CASRSDRLQPQHF
TGTGCCAGCAGAAGTGACAGGTTGCAGCCCCAGCATTTT
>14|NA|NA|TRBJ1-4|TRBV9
CASSVSGYPEKLFF
TGTGCCAGCAGCGTATCAGGGTACCCTGAAAAACTGTTTTTT
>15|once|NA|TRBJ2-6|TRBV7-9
CASNQLNSGANVLTF
TGTGCCAGCAACCAACTGAACTCTGGGGCCAACGTCCTGACTTTC